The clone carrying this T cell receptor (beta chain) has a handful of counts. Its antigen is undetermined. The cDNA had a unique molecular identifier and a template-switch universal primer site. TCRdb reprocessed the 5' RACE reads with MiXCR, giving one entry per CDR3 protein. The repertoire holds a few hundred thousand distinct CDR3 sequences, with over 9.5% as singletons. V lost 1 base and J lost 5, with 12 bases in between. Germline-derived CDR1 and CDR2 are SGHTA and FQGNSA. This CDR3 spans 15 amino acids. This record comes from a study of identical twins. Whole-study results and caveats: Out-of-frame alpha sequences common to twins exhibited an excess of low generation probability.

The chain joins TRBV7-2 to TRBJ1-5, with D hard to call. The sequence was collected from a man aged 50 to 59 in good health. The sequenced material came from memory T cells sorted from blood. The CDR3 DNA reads TGTGCCAGCAGCTTAGAGTCTGGGGTTTATCAGCCCCAGCATTTT. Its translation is CASSLESGVYQPQHF. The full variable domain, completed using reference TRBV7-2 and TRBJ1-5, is GAGVSQSPSNKVTEKGKDVELRCDPISGHTALYWYRQSLGQGLEFLIYFQGNSAPDKSGLPSDRFSAERTGGSVSTLTIQRTQQEDSAVYLCASSLESGVYQPQHFGDGTRLSIL.